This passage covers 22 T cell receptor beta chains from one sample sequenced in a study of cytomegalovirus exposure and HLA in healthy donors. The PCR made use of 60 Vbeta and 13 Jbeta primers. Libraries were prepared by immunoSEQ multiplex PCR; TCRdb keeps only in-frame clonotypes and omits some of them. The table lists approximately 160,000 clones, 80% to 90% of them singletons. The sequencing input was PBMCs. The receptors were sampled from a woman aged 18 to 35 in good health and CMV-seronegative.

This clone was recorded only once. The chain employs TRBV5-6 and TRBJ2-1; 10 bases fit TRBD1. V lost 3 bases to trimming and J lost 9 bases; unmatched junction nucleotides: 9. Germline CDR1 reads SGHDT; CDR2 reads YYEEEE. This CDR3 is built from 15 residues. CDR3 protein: CASSSGTGAMGEQFF. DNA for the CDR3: TGTGCCAGCAGCTCCGGGACAGGGGCGATGGGTGAGCAGTTCTTC.

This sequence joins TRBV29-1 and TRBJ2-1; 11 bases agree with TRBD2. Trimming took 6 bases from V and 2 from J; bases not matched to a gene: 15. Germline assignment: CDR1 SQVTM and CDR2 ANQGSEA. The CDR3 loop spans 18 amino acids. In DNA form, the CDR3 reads TGCAGCGTCCTCGGACTAGCGGGCGACTTCAACCCCTACAATGAGCAGTTCTTC. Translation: CSVLGLAGDFNPYNEQFF.

Written as DNA, the CDR3 is TGTGCCAGCAGCGTAGTCGACAGGGGTTTTAGTGAGCAGTTCTTC. Translation gives CASSVVDRGFSEQFF. The chain carries TRBV9 and TRBJ2-1, with 8 bases aligning to TRBD1. J lost 9 bases, V lost 0 bases, and 8 bases had no gene match. CDR3 length equals 15 residues. Germline V gives CDR1 SGDLS, CDR2 YYNGEE.

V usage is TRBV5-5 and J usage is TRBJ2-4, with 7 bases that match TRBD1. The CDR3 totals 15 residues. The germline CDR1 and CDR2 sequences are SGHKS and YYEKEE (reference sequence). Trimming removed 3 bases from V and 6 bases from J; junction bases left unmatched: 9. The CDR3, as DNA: TGTGCCAGCAGCTGGGGACAGCCTGGAAGAAACATTCAGTACTTC. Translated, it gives CASSWGQPGRNIQYF. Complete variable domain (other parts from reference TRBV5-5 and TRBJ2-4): DAGVTQSPTHLIKTRGQQVTLRCSPISGHKSVSWYQQVLGQGPQFIFQYYEKEERGRGNFPDRFSARQFPNYSSELNVNALLLGDSALYLCASSWGQPGRNIQYFGAGTRLSVL.

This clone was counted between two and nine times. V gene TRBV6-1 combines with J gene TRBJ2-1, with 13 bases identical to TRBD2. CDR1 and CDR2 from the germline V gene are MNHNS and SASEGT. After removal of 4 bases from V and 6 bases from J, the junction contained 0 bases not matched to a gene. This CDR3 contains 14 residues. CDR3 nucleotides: TGTGCCAGCAGTGGGACTAGCGGGAGCAATGAGCAGTTCTTC. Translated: CASSGTSGSNEQFF.

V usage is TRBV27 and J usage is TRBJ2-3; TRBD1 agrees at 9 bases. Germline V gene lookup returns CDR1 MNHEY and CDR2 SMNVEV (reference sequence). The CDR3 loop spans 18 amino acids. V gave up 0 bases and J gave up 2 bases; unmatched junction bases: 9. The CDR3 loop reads CASSLSRGQGGSTDTQYF. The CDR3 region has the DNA TGTGCCAGCAGTTTATCGAGGGGACAGGGAGGGTCCACAGATACGCAGTATTTT.

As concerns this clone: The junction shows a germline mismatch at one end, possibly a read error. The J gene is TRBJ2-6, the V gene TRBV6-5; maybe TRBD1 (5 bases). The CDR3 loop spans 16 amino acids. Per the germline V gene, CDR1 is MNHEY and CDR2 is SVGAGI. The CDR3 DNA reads TGTGCCAGCAGTTACTCGCCAGACTCTGGGGCCAACGCCCTGACTTTC. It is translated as CASSYSPDSGANALTF.

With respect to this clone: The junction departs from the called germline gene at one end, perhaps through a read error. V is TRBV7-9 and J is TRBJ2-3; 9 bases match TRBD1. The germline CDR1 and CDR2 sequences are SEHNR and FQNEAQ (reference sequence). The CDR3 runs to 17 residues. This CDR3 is CSSSPPGQGDGADTQYF. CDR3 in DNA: TGTTCCAGCAGCCCCCCGGGACAGGGAGATGGAGCAGATACGCAGTATTTT.

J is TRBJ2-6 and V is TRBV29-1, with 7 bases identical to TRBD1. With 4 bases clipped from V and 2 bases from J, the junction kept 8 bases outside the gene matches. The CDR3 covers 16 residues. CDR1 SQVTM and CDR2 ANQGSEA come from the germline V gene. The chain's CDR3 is CSVAADRVAGANVLTF. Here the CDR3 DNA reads TGCAGCGTTGCAGCTGACAGGGTAGCTGGGGCCAACGTCCTGACTTTC.

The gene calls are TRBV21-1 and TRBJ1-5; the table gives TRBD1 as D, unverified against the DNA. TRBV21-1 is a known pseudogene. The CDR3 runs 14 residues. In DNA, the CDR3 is TGTGCCAGCAGCTTCGCAGGGCGGCTTGAGCCCCAGCATTTT. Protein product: CASSFAGRLEPQHF.

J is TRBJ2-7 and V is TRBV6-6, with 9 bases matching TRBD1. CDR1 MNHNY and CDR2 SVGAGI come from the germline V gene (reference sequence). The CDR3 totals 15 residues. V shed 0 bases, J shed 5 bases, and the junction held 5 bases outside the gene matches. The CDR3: CASSYSYTGGDEQYF. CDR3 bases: TGTGCCAGCAGTTACTCGTACACAGGGGGCGACGAGCAGTACTTC.

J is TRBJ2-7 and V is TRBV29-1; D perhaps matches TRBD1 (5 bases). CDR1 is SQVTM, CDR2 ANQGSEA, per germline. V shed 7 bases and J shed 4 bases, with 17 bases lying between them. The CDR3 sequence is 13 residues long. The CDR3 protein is CSASQGAMYEQYF. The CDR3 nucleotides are TGCAGCGCCAGTCAGGGTGCTATGTACGAGCAGTACTTC.

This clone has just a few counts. The CDR3 nucleotides read TGTGCCAGCAGCCTCAGGAACTGGGGCACAGATACGCAGTATTTT. Its translation: CASSLRNWGTDTQYF. The rearrangement joins TRBV28 to TRBJ2-3; D not resolved. V was trimmed by 6 bases and J by 1 base, leaving 14 bases between them. From germline, CDR1 is MDHEN and CDR2 SYDVKM. There are 15 residues in the CDR3.

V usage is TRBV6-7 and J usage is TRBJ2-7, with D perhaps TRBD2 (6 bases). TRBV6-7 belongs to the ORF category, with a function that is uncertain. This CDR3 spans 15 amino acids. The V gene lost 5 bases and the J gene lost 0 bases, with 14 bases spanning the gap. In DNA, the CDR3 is TGTGCCAGCAGTCAGGTAGCGGTAATCTCCTACGAGCAGTACTTC. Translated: CASSQVAVISYEQYF.

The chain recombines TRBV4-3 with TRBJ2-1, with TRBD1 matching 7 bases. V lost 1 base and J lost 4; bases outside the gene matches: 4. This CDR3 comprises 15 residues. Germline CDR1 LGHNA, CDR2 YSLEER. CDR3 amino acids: CASSQGGQSYNEQFF. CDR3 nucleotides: TGCGCCAGCAGCCAAGGGGGACAGAGTTACAATGAGCAGTTCTTC.

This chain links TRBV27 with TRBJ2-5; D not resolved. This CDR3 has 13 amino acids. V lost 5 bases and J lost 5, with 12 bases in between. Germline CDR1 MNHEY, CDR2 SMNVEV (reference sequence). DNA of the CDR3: TGTGCCAGCAGTATTTCCCGTGTCGAGACCCAGTACTTC. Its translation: CASSISRVETQYF.

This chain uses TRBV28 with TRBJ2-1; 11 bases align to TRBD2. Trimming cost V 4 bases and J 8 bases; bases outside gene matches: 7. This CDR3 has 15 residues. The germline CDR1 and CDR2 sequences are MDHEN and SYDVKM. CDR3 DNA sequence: TGTGCCAGCAGTTCAGAAGGACTAGCGGGCGATGAGCAGTTCTTC. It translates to CASSSEGLAGDEQFF.

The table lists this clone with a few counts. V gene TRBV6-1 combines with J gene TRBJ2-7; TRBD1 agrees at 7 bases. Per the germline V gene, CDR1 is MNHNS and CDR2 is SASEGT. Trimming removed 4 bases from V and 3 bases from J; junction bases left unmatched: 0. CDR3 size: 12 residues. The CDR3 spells CASSGQGYEQYF. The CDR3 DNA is TGTGCCAGCAGTGGACAGGGCTACGAGCAGTACTTC.

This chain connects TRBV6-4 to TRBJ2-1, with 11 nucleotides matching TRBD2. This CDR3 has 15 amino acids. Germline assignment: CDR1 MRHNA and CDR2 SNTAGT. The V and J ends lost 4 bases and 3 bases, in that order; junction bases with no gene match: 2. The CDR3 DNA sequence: TGTGCCAGCAGTGCCGGGACTAGCGGCTACAATGAGCAGTTCTTC. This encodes CASSAGTSGYNEQFF.

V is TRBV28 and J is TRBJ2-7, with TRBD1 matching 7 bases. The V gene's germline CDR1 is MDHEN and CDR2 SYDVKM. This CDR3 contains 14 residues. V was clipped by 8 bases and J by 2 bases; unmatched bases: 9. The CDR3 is CASENQGVPYEQYF. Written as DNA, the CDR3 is TGTGCCAGCGAAAACCAGGGGGTCCCCTACGAGCAGTACTTC.

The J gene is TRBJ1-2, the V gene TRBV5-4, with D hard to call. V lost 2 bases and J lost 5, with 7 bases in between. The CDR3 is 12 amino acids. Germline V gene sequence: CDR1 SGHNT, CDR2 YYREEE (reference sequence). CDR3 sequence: CASSLDRYGYTF. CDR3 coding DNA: TGTGCCAGCAGCTTAGATCGGTATGGCTACACCTTC. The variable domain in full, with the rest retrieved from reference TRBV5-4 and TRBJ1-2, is ETGVTQSPTHLIKTRGQQVTLRCSSQSGHNTVSWYQQALGQGPQFIFQYYREEENGRGNFPPRFSGLQFPNYSSELNVNALELDDSALYLCASSLDRYGYTFGSGTRLTVV.

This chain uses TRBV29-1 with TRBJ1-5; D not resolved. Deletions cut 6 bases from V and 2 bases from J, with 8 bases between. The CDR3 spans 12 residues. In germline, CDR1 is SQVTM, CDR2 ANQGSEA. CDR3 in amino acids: CSVPAGNQPQHF. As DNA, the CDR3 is TGCAGCGTCCCGGCGGGCAATCAGCCCCAGCATTTT. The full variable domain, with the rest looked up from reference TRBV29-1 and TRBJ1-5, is SAVISQKPSRDICQRGTSLTIQCQVDSQVTMMFWYRQQPGQSLTLIATANQGSEATYESGFVIDKFPISRPNLTFSTLTVSNMSPEDSSIYLCSVPAGNQPQHFGDGTRLSIL.